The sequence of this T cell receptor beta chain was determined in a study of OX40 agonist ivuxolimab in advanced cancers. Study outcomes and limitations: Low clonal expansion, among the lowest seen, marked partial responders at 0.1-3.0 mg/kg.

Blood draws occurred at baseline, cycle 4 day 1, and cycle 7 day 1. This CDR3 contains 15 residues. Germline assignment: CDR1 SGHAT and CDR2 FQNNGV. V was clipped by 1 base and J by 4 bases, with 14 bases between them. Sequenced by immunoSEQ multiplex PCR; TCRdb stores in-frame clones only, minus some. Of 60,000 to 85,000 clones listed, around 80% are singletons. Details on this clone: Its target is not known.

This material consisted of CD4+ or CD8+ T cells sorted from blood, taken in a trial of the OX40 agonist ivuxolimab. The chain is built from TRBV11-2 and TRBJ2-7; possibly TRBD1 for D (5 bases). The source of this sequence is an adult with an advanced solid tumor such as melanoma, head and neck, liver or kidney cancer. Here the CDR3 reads CASSLVLDSTYEQYF. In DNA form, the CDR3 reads TGTGCCAGCAGCTTAGTTCTTGACAGTACATACGAGCAGTACTTC.